The present T cell receptor (beta chain) was sequenced within a study of blood T cell repertoires in COVID-19. The overall study: Samples of COVID-19 (acute and convalescent) were obtained from the United States, Italy and Spain.

The CDR3 is 12 residues long. Germline loops: CDR1 LGHNA, CDR2 YNFKEQ. Trimming cost V 4 bases and J 6 bases, with 9 bases left between them. Clones were read by immunoSEQ multiplex PCR, and TCRdb kept only the in-frame ones, dropping some. The table shows 55,000 to 75,000 clones, with over 75% occurring only once. The TCR was taken from a man aged 50 to 59 with active COVID-19. The sample consisted of peripheral blood. This rearrangement joins TRBV4-2 to TRBJ1-2; no clear D. In nucleotides, the CDR3 is TGTGCCAGCAGCCCAGGAGGTAATGGCTACACCTTC. Translated, it gives CASSPGGNGYTF.